This T cell receptor (beta chain) is drawn from a study of T-cell memory formation after mild COVID-19 (dated by TCRdb to the early 2020s). As for the study more broadly: Most TCR sequence clusters were specific to one of the two donors. In a couple of donors, T-cell clones that expanded and contracted after mild COVID-19 were followed by sequencing TCRalpha and TCRbeta repertoires longitudinally. The cohort was made up of two young adult volunteers, one female and one male, who were previously healthy. Overall study results and their limits: Only a couple of mild cases were covered by the study, and larger cohorts that include severe cases with pre-infection samples were considered necessary. Contracting CD4+ clones were found mainly in CM and EM memory subsets, while CD8+ clones were enriched in EMRA. The detection of some responding clones in pre-infection memory suggests that pre-existing cross-reactive memory T cells joined the SARS-CoV-2 response. Whether the second-wave clones peaking on day 37 were SARS-CoV-2 specific was not confirmed. Clones that contracted from day 15 to 85 showed balanced CD4/CD8 phenotypes, whereas a second wave of clones that expanded from day 15 to 37 leaned towards CD4+.

Relative to germline, V is 4 bases shorter and J is 2 bases shorter, with 15 bases between their ends. The CDR3 measures 15 amino acids from cysteine to phenylalanine. Only CDR3 DNA is held: 45 bases, read in frame from base 1. The germline V gene gives CDR1 as SGHRS and CDR2 as YFSETQ. The instrument given in TCRdb is Illumina NovaSeq 6000. Using 5'RACE with constant-segment primers, TCRalpha and TCRbeta cDNA libraries were constructed, with sample barcodes and unique molecular identifiers added in the process. RNA was extracted from every sample with Trizol reagent. Amplification of the libraries took two PCR steps, and the second step added a second sample barcode plus Illumina TruSeq adapters. The libraries were sequenced on an Illumina NovaSeq using 2 x 150 bp paired-end reads. The authors' analysis ran thus. The reads were demultiplexed and collapsed into UMI-guided consensus sequences using migec v1.2.7. With mixcr v2.1.11, UMI consensuses were aligned to TRA and TRB V and J templates and assembled into clonotypes. A clonotype was counted as expanded or contracted only when both edgeR and NoisET called the clonotype significant, with the noise models trained on biological replicates. For edgeR calls, the thresholds were a false discovery rate-adjusted p below 0.01 and a log2 fold-change of 1. As an exploratory analysis of dynamics, PCA with hierarchical clustering was applied to max-normalized trajectories of the 1000 most abundant clonotypes. Each responding clone was given a CD4 or CD8 phenotype based on the CD4+ and CD8+ repertoires, which had been sequenced separately. TCRdb's own reprocessing of the public reads used fastp at Q25 and MiXCR and kept productive beta chains. All rows with the same CDR3 protein become a single entry with the most common DNA and genes. TCRdb, not the authors, supplied the V and J calls. The sample has 400,000 to 500,000 distinct CDR3 sequences on record, about 19% of them singletons. Roughly 8% of the sample lies in the top ten.

Ficoll-Paque density gradient centrifugation was the method used to isolate PBMCs. In regard to this clonotype: No antigen is known for it. Nothing much larger sits one base from this clone, and base qualities are not available.

The source is an adult woman who had mild COVID-19 (a few samples of this study predate the infection). The sample titles of this study are shuffled in the database, so cell type and time point are left out; the donor was told from shared clones. The chain uses TRBV5-1 and TRBJ1-1; a confident D gene designation cannot be given. Input material: PBMCs or a T cell subset sorted from them (not recorded which). The DNA sequence reads TGCGCCAGCAGCCTTAGGAACCCGGATAACACTGAAGCTTTCTTT. This codes for CASSLRNPDNTEAFF.